This is a list of T cell receptor beta chains from one sample in a study of cytomegalovirus exposure and HLA in healthy donors. Method: immunoSEQ multiplex PCR; TCRdb's copy keeps in-frame clones and lacks some. The sample contains about 180,000 clones, 80% to 85% of which appear only once. Sequencing was performed on PBMCs. The receptor source for this set is a man in his thirties or forties in good health and CMV-seronegative. Each CDR3 is given with its conserved first and last residue. D genes are given only for firm matches. Clone size is not always given. Where it is, it says once, few, many or a class for expanded clones.

V	D	size	J	DNA	CDR3
TRBV29-1	NA	NA	TRBJ1-1	TGCAGCGAAACGAGGGGAGGGGAAGCTTTCTTT	CSETRGGEAFF
TRBV5-6	TRBD1	few	TRBJ1-3	TGTGCCAGCAGCTTGCGACAGGGGGCCTCTGGAAACACCATATATTTT	CASSLRQGASGNTIYF
TRBV4-3	TRBD2	few	TRBJ2-7	TGCGCCAGCAGAGGGACTAGCGGGAGGGCCAACTCCTACGAGCAGTACTTC	CASRGTSGRANSYEQYF
TRBV6-6	TRBD2	few	TRBJ2-7	TGTGCCAGCAGTTACGCGGGGGCCTACGAGCAGTACTTC	CASSYAGAYEQYF
TRBV2	NA	NA	TRBJ2-3	TGTGCCAGCAAGCCAGGGACTAGCACAGATACGCAGTATTTT	CASKPGTSTDTQYF
TRBV6-4	TRBD2	NA	TRBJ2-2	TGTGCCAGCAGCCCACAGGGACTAGCGGGACCCAACACCGGGGAGCTGTTTTTT	CASSPQGLAGPNTGELFF
TRBV6-1	TRBD2	NA	TRBJ2-7	TGTGCCAGCAGGAGTAGCGGGAGGATCTCGTACGAGCAGTACTTC	CASRSSGRISYEQYF
TRBV6-1	TRBD1	NA	TRBJ1-1	TGTGCCAGCAGTCCTCAGGGGGCATTGGGAGCTTTCTTT	CASSPQGALGAFF
TRBV7-9	NA	NA	TRBJ2-7	TGTGCCAGCAGCCCCCGGAGGGGAACGATCTACGAGCAGTACTTC	CASSPRRGTIYEQYF
TRBV14	NA	once	TRBJ2-1	TGTGCCAGCAGCCATCTCGGAGGGAGTGGGTACAATGAGCAGTTCTTC	CASSHLGGSGYNEQFF
TRBV4-1	NA	few	TRBJ2-3	TGCGCCAGCAGCCAGGGGGGAGACACAGATACGCAGTATTTT	CASSQGGDTDTQYF
TRBV7-8	NA	NA	TRBJ1-4	TGTGCCAGCAGCTTAGTCCCCAGGGCCGGCGAAAAACTGTTTTTT	CASSLVPRAGEKLFF
TRBV5-1	TRBD2	NA	TRBJ2-3	TGCGCCAGCACCCAAACGGGACTAGCGGGAGGAGATACGCAGTATTTT	CASTQTGLAGGDTQYF
TRBV6-6	NA	NA	TRBJ2-3	TGTGCCAGCAGTTCTTGGCCTTGGGGGCACACAGATACGCAGTATTTT	CASSSWPWGHTDTQYF
TRBV10-2	NA	NA	TRBJ2-3	TGCGCCAGCACCGCAGGAGACTATACAGATACGCAGTATTTT	CASTAGDYTDTQYF
TRBV30	TRBD1	NA	TRBJ1-4	TGTGCCTCGGGACAGGGAGGGCCTAATGAAAAACTGTTTTTT	CASGQGGPNEKLFF
TRBV4-1	NA	NA	TRBJ1-6	TGCGCCAGCAGCCCCCACAGGGATTCTAATTCACCCCTCCACTTT	CASSPHRDSNSPLHF
TRBV27	TRBD1	NA	TRBJ1-6	TGTGCCAGCCTTTCAAGACAGGGAAGTAAGTATAATTCACCCCTCCACTTT	CASLSRQGSKYNSPLHF
TRBV27	TRBD2	once	TRBJ2-3	TGTGCCAGCAGTTTATATGCGGGGGGGGCCACAGATACGCAGTATTTT	CASSLYAGGATDTQYF
TRBV7-8	TRBD1	NA	TRBJ1-1	TGTGCCAGCAGCTCTCGGACAGGGGGAGCTTTCTTT	CASSSRTGGAFF
TRBV18	NA	few	TRBJ2-1	TGTGCCAGCTCCATCGGGACAACCTACAATGAGCAGTTCTTC	CASSIGTTYNEQFF
TRBV6-6	TRBD2	once	TRBJ2-1	TGTGCCAGCAGCATACTAGCGGGAGGGATCCATGAGCAGTTCTTC	CASSILAGGIHEQFF
TRBV11-3	TRBD1	NA	TRBJ2-7	TGTGCCAGCAGCACCAACAGGGGGCAGTACTTC	CASSTNRGQYF
TRBV6-1	TRBD1	NA	TRBJ2-1	TGTGCCAGCAGTGGACAGGGGGCGTCTTCATACAATGAGCAGTTCTTC	CASSGQGASSYNEQFF
TRBV4-1	NA	NA	TRBJ1-5	TGCGCCAGCAGCCAAGATGCGGGGTTGGGGCAGCCCCAGCATTTT	CASSQDAGLGQPQHF
TRBV6-4	TRBD2	few	TRBJ2-1	TGTGCCAGCAGTGACTCGATAGCGGGATATAATGAGCAGTTCTTC	CASSDSIAGYNEQFF
TRBV18	TRBD1	NA	TRBJ1-4	TGTGCCAGCTCACAACAGACAGGGGGGACTAATGAAAAACTGTTTTTT	CASSQQTGGTNEKLFF
TRBV19	NA	NA	TRBJ1-5	TGTGCCAGTAGTATAGGGCAGGGGAGAAATCAGCCCCAGCATTTT	CASSIGQGRNQPQHF
TRBV6-1	NA	NA	TRBJ1-5	TGTGCCAGTACCACGTTAGCCAATCAGCCCCAGCATTTT	CASTTLANQPQHF
TRBV25-1	TRBD1	NA	TRBJ1-2	TGTGCCAGCATAGGGGACAGGCCAGGAGGGGCCTATGGCTACACCTTC	CASIGDRPGGAYGYTF
TRBV2	TRBD1	NA	TRBJ2-7	TGTGCCAGCCAGGGTCCAGGGGGCACCTACGAGCAGTACTTC	CASQGPGGTYEQYF
TRBV5-1	TRBD2	NA	TRBJ2-7	TGCGCCAGCAGAGGCACTAGCGGCAAAAGCTCCTACGAGCAGTACTTC	CASRGTSGKSSYEQYF
TRBV5-4	TRBD2	once	TRBJ2-1	TGTGCCAGCAGCCCCACTAGCGGGAGACTTGATGAGCAGTTCTTC	CASSPTSGRLDEQFF
TRBV11-2	NA	NA	TRBJ2-7	TGTGCCAGCAGCCCGGGAGATTTTGTTTTGGGTCTCTACGAGCAGTACTTC	CASSPGDFVLGLYEQYF
TRBV2	TRBD2	NA	TRBJ2-1	TGTGCCAGCAGTGATAGCGGGCCCTTTTACAATGAGCAGTTCTTC	CASSDSGPFYNEQFF